This paragraph covers one T cell receptor (beta chain) sequence. The target of this receptor is not known. From each donor, an approximately 2.5 ml peripheral blood sample was collected into PAXgene tubes and stored at -80 degrees C. Without T cell sorting, total RNA was isolated from whole blood using the PAXgene blood miRNA kit on an automated QIAcube. Peripheral blood from monozygotic twin pairs, either concordant or discordant for inflammatory bowel disease, underwent deep TCRalpha and TCRbeta repertoire profiling that used unique molecular barcoding. For every twin pair, smoking habits were documented, and each individual was categorised as a current, former or never smoker. The data were taken from a study of monozygotic twins with inflammatory bowel disease (dated by TCRdb to about 2019). Describing the broader study: A total of roughly 28 monozygotic twin pairs were included in the full study, comprising nine German pairs (four IBD-concordant, five IBD-discordant) and 19 IBD-discordant Danish pairs. Within discordant pairs, disease-associated traits were sought mainly by comparing IBD patients with their genetically identical healthy co-twins. Each individual had, on average, about 151 000 unique TCRalpha sequences and 181 000 unique TCRbeta sequences available for analysis. Results the study describes overall, beyond this receptor: The analysis was unable to tell apart different T cell subtypes. Compared with healthy twins, IBD patients shared fewer clonotypes with other individuals, and the difference was most pronounced in patients with signs of disease activity. No single strong signal or clonotype linked to IBD turned up in the results, so the idea that one exists was not supported. Background noise and inter-individual variability may have been introduced into the repertoires by the differing immunosuppressive treatments among patients. Concordant and discordant twins showed no difference in repertoire similarity, possibly because of limited statistical power. IBD patients had lower TCRbeta repertoire diversity, measured by the inverse Simpson index, than their healthy co-twins.

Library preparation used 5' RACE. The input for every TCR library was around 4,000 ng of total RNA. cDNA was synthesized with SMARTScribe reverse transcriptase in eight separate reactions per sample. Unique molecular identifiers containing a 6-nucleotide sample barcode were introduced through template switching during cDNA synthesis. TCRalpha and TCRbeta cDNA was amplified in two nested PCRs of around 15 and 10 cycles, and bead purification was carried out after each PCR. Before amplification, the cDNA was treated with uracil DNA-glycosylase and purified using the QIAquick PCR purification kit. The second PCR added Illumina TruSeq-compatible adapters along with sample-specific barcodes. Library quality and concentration were checked on TapeStation and Qubit, and libraries were pooled at 4.5 to 5.5 ng each. Sequencing of the pooled libraries was done on an Illumina HiSeq2500 single-index Rapid Run using custom sequencing primers and 2 x 100 bp reads. Under the source paper's analysis protocol: MiGEC version 1.2.6 was used for UMI-based consensus assembly to correct PCR and sequencing errors. V(D)J alignment, clonotype assembly and CDR3 extraction were performed with MiXCR version 2.1.1. Normalisation of gene usage, clonotype sharing and MAIT/NKT TCR abundance was achieved by analysing the top 1000, 10 000 and 20 000 clonotypes per sample. After downsampling to 27 000 UMIs, diversity was calculated as the inverse Simpson index using the vegan R package. Paired Mann-Whitney U tests were applied to discordant twin pairs, and Benjamini-Hochberg correction was used for multiple testing. TCRdb reprocessed the reads and provides one entry for every CDR3 protein sequence; no DNA is given. The V and J calls were not made by the authors but by TCRdb's processing. This specimen's table enumerates 330,000 or so distinct CDR3 sequences. The ten largest clonotypes hold roughly 2% of the sample.

The CDR3 spans 15 residues, from the cysteine through the phenylalanine. The nucleotide record is missing. The germline V gene (reference sequence) yields GTSNPN for CDR1 and SVGIG for CDR2. The chain employs TRBV30 and TRBJ2-7. This sequence was found in a human donor with ulcerative colitis or Crohn's disease, or a healthy co-twin of an affected twin (not recorded which). Source material: blood. The CDR3 reads CAWRGTKRVSYEQYF.